This TCR beta chain is from a study of OX40 agonist ivuxolimab in advanced cancers. With regard to the full study: Ivuxolimab was an agonistic, fully human IgG2 monoclonal antibody directed against OX40 (CD134), a costimulatory receptor. Intravenous ivuxolimab was administered to patients every 2 weeks at six dose levels: 0.01, 0.1, 0.3, 1.5, 3 and 10 mg/kg. Of the approximately 53 patients in dose escalation, some 20 had hepatocellular carcinoma, about 15 had melanoma, 9 had renal cell carcinoma and 9 had head and neck cancer. The dose-escalation cohort was about 87% male with a mean age of approximately 60 years, ranging from roughly 23 to 80. Prior anti-PD-1, anti-PD-L1 or anti-CTLA-4 therapy was permitted, and checkpoint inhibitors had been received by roughly 42% of dose-escalation patients. Partial responses were achieved by three dose-escalation patients, of whom one had hepatocellular carcinoma and two had cutaneous melanoma. Peripheral TCRbeta sequencing aimed to test whether ivuxolimab altered TCR sequence diversity and caused clonal T-cell expansion. The paper covers the monotherapy dose-escalation part of the phase I ivuxolimab trial, which included N = 52 patients. General findings and caveats noted by the study authors: Partial responders in the 0.1-3.0 mg/kg groups had among the lowest normalized peripheral clonal expansion, especially among CD8+ T cells. After ivuxolimab, expanded clones were on average more numerous among CD8+ T cells than among CD4+ T cells. Low levels of normalized T-cell clonal expansion were also seen in some patients who did not respond. Antigen specificity was not determined for the clonally expanded peripheral T cells. At doses of 0.1 to 3.0 mg/kg, clonal expansion of both CD4+ and CD8+ T cells in blood was seen between baseline and week 6.

For sequencing of the TCRbeta CDR3 region, genomic DNA was extracted from the sorted cells. The immunoSEQ Assay was used for sequencing of TCRbeta CDR3 regions. TCRdb obtained this table from immuneACCESS and retained in-frame rearrangements with V and J assigned. These tables miss some clones; where compared with another copy, unresolved V genes account for less than half of the shortfall, and the remainder is unexplained. The sample table records roughly 120,000 clones; 89% of these occur just once. The top ten hold approximately 0.29% of the sample. The trial excluded patients who had a history of autoimmune disease or were on systemic immunosuppression. In every dose cohort, peripheral blood was drawn for TCR sequencing at baseline, cycle 4 day 1, and cycle 7 day 1. The samples were drawn from a first-in-human, open-label, multicenter phase I dose-escalation trial of ivuxolimab. Adults with locally advanced or metastatic melanoma, renal cell, hepatocellular, or head and neck squamous cell carcinoma were enrolled in the trial. Before TCR sequencing, CD4+ T cells and CD8+ T cells were sorted from peripheral blood as separate populations.

A note on this clone: The antigen it recognizes is unknown. Qualities for individual bases were not recorded, and no much larger clone is one base off.

The germline V gene provides CDR1 SQVTM and CDR2 ANQGSEA. V lost 7 bases and J lost 5 bases; the stretch between them is 18 bases long. The CDR3, from cysteine to phenylalanine, totals 14 residues. The kept DNA is CDR3 alone, 42 bases in frame from the first base. This TCR was sampled from an adult with an advanced solid tumor such as melanoma, head and neck, liver or kidney cancer. Here the chain combines TRBV29-1 and TRBJ2-1; a weak D assignment points to TRBD1 (6 bases agree). The specimen comprised CD4+ or CD8+ T cells sorted from blood, sampled in a trial of the OX40 agonist ivuxolimab. CDR3 region: CSAPRTDYNNEQFF. The DNA sequence is TGCAGCGCCCCCCGGACAGACTATAACAATGAGCAGTTCTTC.